These 9 T cell receptor beta chains originate from one sample sequenced in a study of T cell repertoires in cytomegalovirus infection. No antigen has been assigned to these receptors. TCRdb reanalysed the reads using MiXCR and keeps one entry per CDR3 protein. The sample lists approximately 280,000 distinct CDR3 sequences; about 20% were seen once. This material consisted of cultured PBMCs, taken from culture after CMV antigen stimulation. These receptors were obtained from a human donor in good health (CMV status not recorded). Some clones in this sample may be carry-over from other donors' samples.

This clonotype was counted only a few times. The chain carries TRBV7-9 and TRBJ1-1; D is perhaps TRBD1 (6 bases). V was pared by 0 bases and J by 0 bases, with 14 bases between. CDR1 and CDR2 (germline): SEHNR, FQNEAQ (reference sequence). This CDR3 contains 17 residues. CDR3 in DNA: TGTGCCAGCAGCTTAGCATTGGGGGGACACCTGAACACTGAAGCTTTCTTT. Translation gives CASSLALGGHLNTEAFF.

This clonotype was recorded at least ten times. The rearrangement uses TRBV12-3 or TRBV12-4 and TRBJ2-1; D is uncertain. V dropped 6 bases and J dropped 6 bases, with 12 bases sitting between them. The CDR3 is made up of 13 amino acids. The CDR3 reads CASRSGDGNEQFF. Here the CDR3 DNA reads TGTGCCAGCAGGTCCGGAGATGGCAATGAGCAGTTCTTC.

This clonotype has just a few counts. The CDR3 DNA sequence: TGTGCCAGCAGCTTAGTCTCCCCCGGGGGCGCAGATACGCAGTATTTT. This gives the protein CASSLVSPGGADTQYF. The chain couples TRBV7-2 to TRBJ2-3; either TRBD1 or TRBD2 may supply D (6 bases each). Trimming took off 1 base at V and 4 bases at J, with 15 bases between the two ends. The CDR3 covers 16 residues. The germline V gene has CDR1 SGHTA and CDR2 FQGNSA.

The chain uses TRBV29-1 and TRBJ1-1; 7 nucleotides agree with TRBD1. J gave up 3 bases and V 3 bases, and 13 bases lay outside the gene matches. Germline V lookup: CDR1 SQVTM, CDR2 ANQGSEA. The CDR3 consists of 16 residues. CDR3 sequence (DNA): TGCAGCGTTGAGCGACAGGGTCTTAAATTGTACACTGAAGCTTTCTTT. Its protein is CSVERQGLKLYTEAFF.

In its sample, this clonotype was seen a few times. The chain uses TRBV28 and TRBJ2-7, with a tentative D call TRBD2 (6 bases). The V end lost 3 bases, the J end lost 4 bases, and 13 bases lay between the germline ends. CDR3 size: 14 residues. Germline V gives CDR1 MDHEN, CDR2 SYDVKM. CDR3 residues: CASSFSGQGYEQYF. CDR3 DNA: TGTGCCAGCAGTTTCAGCGGGCAGGGATACGAGCAGTACTTC.

The CDR3 reads CASSLVRQGKNIQYF. The CDR3, as DNA: TGTGCCAGCAGCTTGGTTAGGCAGGGCAAAAACATTCAGTACTTC. The chain couples TRBV5-6 to TRBJ2-4; TRBD1 might be the D (5 bases). V was trimmed by 0 bases and J by 3 bases, leaving 10 bases between them. Germline loops: CDR1 SGHDT, CDR2 YYEEEE. This CDR3 is 15 amino acids long.

This clonotype was recorded at least ten times. The chain employs TRBV7-9 and TRBJ2-3; 12 nucleotides agree with TRBD2. This CDR3 comprises 16 residues. After removal of 3 bases from V and 2 bases from J, the junction contained 3 bases not matched to a gene. Germline CDR1 reads SEHNR; CDR2 reads FQNEAQ (reference sequence). The CDR3 spells CASSFGTSGLTDTQYF. The CDR3, as DNA: TGTGCCAGCAGCTTCGGGACTAGCGGGCTCACAGATACGCAGTATTTT.

The chain recombines TRBV7-9 with TRBJ1-1, with D perhaps TRBD1 (6 bases). The germline V gene encodes CDR1 SEHNR and CDR2 FQNEAQ (reference sequence). The CDR3 sequence is 14 residues long. The V end lost 6 bases, the J end lost 1 base, and 12 bases lay between the germline ends. The CDR3 DNA is TGTGCCAGCAGAACGGGACACCAGAACACTGAAGCTTTCTTT. This translates into CASRTGHQNTEAFF.

This clonotype was counted only a few times. V is TRBV19 and J is TRBJ1-4; D might be TRBD1 (6 bases). Trimming removed 10 bases from V and 4 bases from J, with 16 bases in between. This CDR3 has 14 amino acids. Germline loops: CDR1 LNHDA, CDR2 SQIVND (reference sequence). The CDR3 region is CATTGRGLNEKLFF. The CDR3 bases are TGTGCCACCACTGGCAGGGGCCTTAATGAAAAACTGTTTTTT.